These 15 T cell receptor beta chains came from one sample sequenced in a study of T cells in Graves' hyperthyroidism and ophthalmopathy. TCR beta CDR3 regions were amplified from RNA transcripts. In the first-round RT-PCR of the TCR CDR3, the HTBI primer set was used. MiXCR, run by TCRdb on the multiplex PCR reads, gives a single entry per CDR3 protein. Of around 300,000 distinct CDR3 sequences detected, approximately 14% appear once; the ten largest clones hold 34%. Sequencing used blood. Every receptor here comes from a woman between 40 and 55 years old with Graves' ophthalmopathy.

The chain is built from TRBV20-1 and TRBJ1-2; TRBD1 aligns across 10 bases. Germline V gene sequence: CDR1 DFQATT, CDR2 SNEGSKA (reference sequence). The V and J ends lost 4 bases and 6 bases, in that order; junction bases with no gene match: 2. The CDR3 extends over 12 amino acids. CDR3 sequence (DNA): TGCAGTGCTAAAGGACAGGGGGATGGCTACACCTTC. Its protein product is CSAKGQGDGYTF.

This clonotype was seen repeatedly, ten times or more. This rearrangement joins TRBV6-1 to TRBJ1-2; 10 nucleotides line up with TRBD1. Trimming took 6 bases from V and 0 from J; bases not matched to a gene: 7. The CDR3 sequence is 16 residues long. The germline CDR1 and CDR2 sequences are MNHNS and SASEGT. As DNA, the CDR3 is TGTGCCAGCAGCCTCCTGGACAGGGGGGCTAACTATGGCTACACCTTC. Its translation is CASSLLDRGANYGYTF.

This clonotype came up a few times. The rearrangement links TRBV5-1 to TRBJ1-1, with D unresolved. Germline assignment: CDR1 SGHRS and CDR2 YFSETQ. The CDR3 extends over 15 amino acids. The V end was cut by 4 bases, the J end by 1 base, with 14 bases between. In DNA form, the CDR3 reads TGCGCCAGCAGCCCTGGGTCCACACAGAACACTGAAGCTTTCTTT. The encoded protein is CASSPGSTQNTEAFF.

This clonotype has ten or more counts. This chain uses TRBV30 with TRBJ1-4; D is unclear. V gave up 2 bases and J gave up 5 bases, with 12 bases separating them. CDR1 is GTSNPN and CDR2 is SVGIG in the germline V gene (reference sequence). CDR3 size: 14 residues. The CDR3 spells CAWSQTAKNEKLFF. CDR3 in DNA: TGTGCCTGGAGTCAGACTGCAAAGAATGAAAAACTGTTTTTT.

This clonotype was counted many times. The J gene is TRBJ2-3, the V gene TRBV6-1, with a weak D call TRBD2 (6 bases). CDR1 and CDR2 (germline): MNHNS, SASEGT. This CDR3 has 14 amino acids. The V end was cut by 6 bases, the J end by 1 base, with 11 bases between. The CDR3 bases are TGTGCCAGCAGGACGCGGGGAGGCACAGATACGCAGTATTTT. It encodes CASRTRGGTDTQYF.

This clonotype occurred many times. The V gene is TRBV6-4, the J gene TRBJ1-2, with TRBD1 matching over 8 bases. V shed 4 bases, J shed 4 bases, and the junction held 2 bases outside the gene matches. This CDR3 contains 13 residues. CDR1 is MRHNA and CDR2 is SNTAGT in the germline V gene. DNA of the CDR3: TGTGCCAGCAGTGGTACAGGGGGCTATGGCTACACCTTC. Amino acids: CASSGTGGYGYTF.

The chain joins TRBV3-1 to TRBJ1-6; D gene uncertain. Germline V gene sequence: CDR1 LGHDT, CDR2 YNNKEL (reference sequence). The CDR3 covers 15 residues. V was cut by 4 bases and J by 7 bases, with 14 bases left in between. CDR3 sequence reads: CASSLDTGFNSPLHF. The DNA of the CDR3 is TGTGCCAGCAGCCTTGACACCGGATTCAATTCACCCCTCCACTTT.

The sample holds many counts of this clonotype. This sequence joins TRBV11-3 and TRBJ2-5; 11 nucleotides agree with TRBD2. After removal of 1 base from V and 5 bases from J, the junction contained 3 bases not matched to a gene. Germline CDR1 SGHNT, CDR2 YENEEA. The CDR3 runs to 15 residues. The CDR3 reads CASSLGLAGRETQYF. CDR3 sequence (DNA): TGTGCCAGCAGCTTAGGACTAGCGGGGCGGGAGACCCAGTACTTC.

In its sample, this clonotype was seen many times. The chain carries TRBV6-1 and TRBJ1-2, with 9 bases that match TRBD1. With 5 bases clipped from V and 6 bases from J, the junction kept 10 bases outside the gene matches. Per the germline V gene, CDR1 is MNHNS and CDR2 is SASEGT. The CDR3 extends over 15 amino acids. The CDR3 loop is CASSPRDRAFDGYTF. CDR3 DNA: TGTGCCAGCAGTCCACGGGACAGGGCCTTTGATGGCTACACCTTC.

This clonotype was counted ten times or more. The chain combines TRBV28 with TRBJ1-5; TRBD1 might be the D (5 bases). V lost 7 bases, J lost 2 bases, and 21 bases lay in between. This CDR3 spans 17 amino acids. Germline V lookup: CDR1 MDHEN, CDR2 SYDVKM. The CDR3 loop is CASIETGGWIGNQPQHF. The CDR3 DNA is TGTGCCAGCATCGAGACGGGGGGTTGGATTGGCAATCAGCCCCAGCATTTT.

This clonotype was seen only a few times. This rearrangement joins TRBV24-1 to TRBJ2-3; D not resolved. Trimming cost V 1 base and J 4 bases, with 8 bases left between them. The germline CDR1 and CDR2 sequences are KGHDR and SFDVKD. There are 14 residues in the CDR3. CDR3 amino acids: CATSDFGVADTQYF. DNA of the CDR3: TGTGCCACCAGTGATTTTGGGGTAGCAGATACGCAGTATTTT.

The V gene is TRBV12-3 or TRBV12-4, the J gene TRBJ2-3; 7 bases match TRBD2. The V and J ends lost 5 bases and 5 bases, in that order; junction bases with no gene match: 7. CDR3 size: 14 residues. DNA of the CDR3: TGTGCCAGCAGTGCTAAGACGGGAGGAGATACGCAGTATTTT. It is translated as CASSAKTGGDTQYF.

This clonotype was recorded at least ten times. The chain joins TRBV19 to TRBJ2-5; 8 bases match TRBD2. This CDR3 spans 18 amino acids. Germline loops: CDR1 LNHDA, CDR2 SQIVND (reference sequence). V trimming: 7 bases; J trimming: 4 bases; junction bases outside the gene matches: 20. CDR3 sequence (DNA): TGTGCCAGTACCGGATTTGGCCGACCGGGACTAGTCCCAGAGACCCAGTACTTC. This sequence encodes CASTGFGRPGLVPETQYF.

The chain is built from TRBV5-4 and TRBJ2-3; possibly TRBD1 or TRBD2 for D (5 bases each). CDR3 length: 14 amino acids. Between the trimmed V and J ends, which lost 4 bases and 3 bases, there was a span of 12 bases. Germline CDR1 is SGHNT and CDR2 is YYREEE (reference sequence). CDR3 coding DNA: TGTGCCAGCAGCCCTGGGGGTGAGACAGATACGCAGTATTTT. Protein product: CASSPGGETDTQYF.

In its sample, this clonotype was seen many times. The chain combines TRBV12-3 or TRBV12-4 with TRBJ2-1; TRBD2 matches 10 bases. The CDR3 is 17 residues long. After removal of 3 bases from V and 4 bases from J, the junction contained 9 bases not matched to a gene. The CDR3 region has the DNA TGTGCCAGCAGTTTCCTCGGGGAGCGGGAGGGTTACAATGAGCAGTTCTTC. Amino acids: CASSFLGEREGYNEQFF.